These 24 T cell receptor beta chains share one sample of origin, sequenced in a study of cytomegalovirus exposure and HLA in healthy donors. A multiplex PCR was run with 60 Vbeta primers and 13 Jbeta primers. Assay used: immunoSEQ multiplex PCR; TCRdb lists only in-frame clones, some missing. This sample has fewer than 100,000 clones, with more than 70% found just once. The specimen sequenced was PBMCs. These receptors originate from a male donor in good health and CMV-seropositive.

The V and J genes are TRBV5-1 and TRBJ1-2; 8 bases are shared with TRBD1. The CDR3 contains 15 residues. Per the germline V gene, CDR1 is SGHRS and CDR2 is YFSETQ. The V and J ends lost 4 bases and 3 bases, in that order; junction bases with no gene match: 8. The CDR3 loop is CASSMALQGDYGYTF. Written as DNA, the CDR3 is TGCGCCAGCAGCATGGCCCTACAGGGGGACTATGGCTACACCTTC. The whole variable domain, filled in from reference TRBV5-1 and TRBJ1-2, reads KAGVTQTPRYLIKTRGQQVTLSCSPISGHRSVSWYQQTPGQGLQFLFEYFSETQRNKGNFPGRFSGRQFSNSRSEMNVSTLELGDSALYLCASSMALQGDYGYTFGSGTRLTVV.

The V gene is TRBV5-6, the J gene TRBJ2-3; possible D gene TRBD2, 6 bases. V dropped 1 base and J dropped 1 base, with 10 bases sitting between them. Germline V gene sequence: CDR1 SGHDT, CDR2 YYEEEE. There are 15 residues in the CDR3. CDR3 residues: CASSLWRDGTDTQYF. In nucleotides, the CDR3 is TGTGCCAGCAGCTTGTGGCGGGATGGCACAGATACGCAGTATTTT.

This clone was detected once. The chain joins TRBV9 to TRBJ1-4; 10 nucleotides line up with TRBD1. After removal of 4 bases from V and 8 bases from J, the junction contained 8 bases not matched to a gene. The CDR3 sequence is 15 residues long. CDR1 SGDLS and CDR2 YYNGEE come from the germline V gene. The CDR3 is CASSIRQGASEKLFF. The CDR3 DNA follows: TGTGCCAGCAGCATTAGACAGGGGGCAAGCGAAAAACTGTTTTTT.

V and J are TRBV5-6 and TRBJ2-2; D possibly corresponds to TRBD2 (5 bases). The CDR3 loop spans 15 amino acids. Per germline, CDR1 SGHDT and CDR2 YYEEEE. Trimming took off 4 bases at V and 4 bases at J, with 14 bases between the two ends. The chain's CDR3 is CASSIALGFTGELFF. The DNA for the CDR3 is TGTGCCAGCAGCATTGCACTAGGGTTCACCGGGGAGCTGTTTTTT.

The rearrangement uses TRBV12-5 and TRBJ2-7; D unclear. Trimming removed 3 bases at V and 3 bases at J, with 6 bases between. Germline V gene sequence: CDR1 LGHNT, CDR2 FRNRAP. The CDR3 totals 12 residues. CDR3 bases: TGTGCTAGTGGTTTTGGCGGCTACGAGCAGTACTTC. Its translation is CASGFGGYEQYF.

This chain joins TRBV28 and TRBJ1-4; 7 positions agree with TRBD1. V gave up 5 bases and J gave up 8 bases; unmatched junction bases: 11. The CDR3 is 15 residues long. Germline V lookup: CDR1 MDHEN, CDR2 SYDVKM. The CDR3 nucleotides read TGTGCCAGCAGTCCGAGACAGGGAGGAATCGAAAAACTGTTTTTT. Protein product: CASSPRQGGIEKLFF.

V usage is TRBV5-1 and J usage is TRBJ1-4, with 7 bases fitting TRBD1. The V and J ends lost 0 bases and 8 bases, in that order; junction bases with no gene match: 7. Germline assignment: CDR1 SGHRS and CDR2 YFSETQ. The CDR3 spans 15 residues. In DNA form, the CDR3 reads TGCGCCAGCAGCTTGGGTAGGGGGCGCGAAGAAAAACTGTTTTTT. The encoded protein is CASSLGRGREEKLFF. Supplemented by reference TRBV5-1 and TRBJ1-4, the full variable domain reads KAGVTQTPRYLIKTRGQQVTLSCSPISGHRSVSWYQQTPGQGLQFLFEYFSETQRNKGNFPGRFSGRQFSNSRSEMNVSTLELGDSALYLCASSLGRGREEKLFFGSGTQLSVL.

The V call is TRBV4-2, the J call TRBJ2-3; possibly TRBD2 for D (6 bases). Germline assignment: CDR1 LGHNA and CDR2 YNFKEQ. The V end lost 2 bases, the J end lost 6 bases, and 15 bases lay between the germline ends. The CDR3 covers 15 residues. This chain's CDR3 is CASSQTGREGDTQYF. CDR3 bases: TGTGCCAGCAGCCAAACGGGGCGGGAAGGCGATACGCAGTATTTT.

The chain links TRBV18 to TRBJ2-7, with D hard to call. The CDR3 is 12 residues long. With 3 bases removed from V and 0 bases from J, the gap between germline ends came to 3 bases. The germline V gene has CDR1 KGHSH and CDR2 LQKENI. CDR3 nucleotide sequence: TGTGCCAGCTCACCCTACTCCTACGAGCAGTACTTC. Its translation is CASSPYSYEQYF.

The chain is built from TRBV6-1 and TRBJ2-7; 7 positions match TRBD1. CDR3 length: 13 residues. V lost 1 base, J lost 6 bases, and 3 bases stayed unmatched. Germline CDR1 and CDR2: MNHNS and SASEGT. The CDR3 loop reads CASSEGTGVEQYF. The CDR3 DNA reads TGTGCCAGCAGTGAAGGCACAGGGGTCGAGCAGTACTTC.

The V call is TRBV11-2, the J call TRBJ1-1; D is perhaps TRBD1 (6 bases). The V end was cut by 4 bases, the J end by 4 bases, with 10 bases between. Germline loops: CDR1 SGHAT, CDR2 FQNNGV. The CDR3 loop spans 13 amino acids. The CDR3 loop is CASSSTRGTEAFF. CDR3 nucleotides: TGTGCCAGCAGCTCGACCAGGGGCACTGAAGCTTTCTTT.

CDR3 sequence reads: CASRHRLNTEAFF. DNA of the CDR3: TGTGCCAGTAGGCACAGGCTGAACACTGAAGCTTTCTTT. The chain combines TRBV2 with TRBJ1-1, with a tentative D call TRBD1 (5 bases). The ends were cut back, 9 bases at V and 0 bases at J, with 11 bases in the middle. This CDR3 is 13 amino acids long. Germline V gene lookup returns CDR1 SNHLY and CDR2 FYNNEI. The whole variable domain, filled in from reference TRBV2 and TRBJ1-1, reads EPEVTQTPSHQVTQMGQEVILRCVPISNHLYFYWYRQILGQKVEFLVSFYNNEISEKSEIFDDQFSVERPDGSNFTLKIRSTKLEDSAMYFCASRHRLNTEAFFGQGTRLTVV.

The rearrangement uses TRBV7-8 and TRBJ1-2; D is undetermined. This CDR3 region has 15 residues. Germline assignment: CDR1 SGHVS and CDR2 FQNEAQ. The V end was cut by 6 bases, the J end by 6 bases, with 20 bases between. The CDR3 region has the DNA TGTGCCAGCAGTGAAACCGGGGTTTCTCCTAATGGCTACACCTTC. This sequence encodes CASSETGVSPNGYTF.

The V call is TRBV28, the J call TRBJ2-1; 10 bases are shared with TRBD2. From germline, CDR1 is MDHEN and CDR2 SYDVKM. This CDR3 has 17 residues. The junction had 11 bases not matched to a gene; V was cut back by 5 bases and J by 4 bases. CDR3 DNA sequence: TGTGCCAGCAGTGGCGGATCTCTAGCGGGAGCGTACAATGAGCAGTTCTTC. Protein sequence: CASSGGSLAGAYNEQFF. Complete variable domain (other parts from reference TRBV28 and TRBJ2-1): DVKVTQSSRYLVKRTGEKVFLECVQDMDHENMFWYRQDPGLGLRLIYFSYDVKMKEKGDIPEGYSVSREKKERFSLILESASTNQTSMYLCASSGGSLAGAYNEQFFGPGTRLTVL.

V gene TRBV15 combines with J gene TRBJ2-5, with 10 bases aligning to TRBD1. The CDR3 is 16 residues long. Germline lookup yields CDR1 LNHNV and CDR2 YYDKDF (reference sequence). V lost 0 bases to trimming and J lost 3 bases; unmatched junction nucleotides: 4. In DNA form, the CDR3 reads TGTGCCACCAGCAGAGAAGGACAGGGGGGGAAAGAGACCCAGTACTTC. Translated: CATSREGQGGKETQYF.

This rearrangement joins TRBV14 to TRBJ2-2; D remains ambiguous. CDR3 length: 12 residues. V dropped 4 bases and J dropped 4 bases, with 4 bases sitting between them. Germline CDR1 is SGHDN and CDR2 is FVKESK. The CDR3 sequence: CASSPFTGELFF. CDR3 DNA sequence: TGTGCCAGCAGCCCCTTCACCGGGGAGCTGTTTTTT.

DNA for the CDR3: TGTGCCAGCAGCATACCCGACAGGGGTCAACTGTTTTTT. Its protein is CASSIPDRGQLFF. The J gene is TRBJ1-4, the V gene TRBV5-4; 8 bases map to TRBD1. This CDR3 contains 13 residues. J lost 12 bases, V lost 4 bases, and 8 bases had no gene match. Germline CDR1 and CDR2: SGHNT and YYREEE (reference sequence).

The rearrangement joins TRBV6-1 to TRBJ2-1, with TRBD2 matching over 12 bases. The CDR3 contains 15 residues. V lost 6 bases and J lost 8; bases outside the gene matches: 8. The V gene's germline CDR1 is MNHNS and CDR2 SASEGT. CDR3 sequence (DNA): TGTGCCAGCAGGGATCTAGCGGGAGGGCCAGATGAGCAGTTCTTC. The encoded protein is CASRDLAGGPDEQFF.

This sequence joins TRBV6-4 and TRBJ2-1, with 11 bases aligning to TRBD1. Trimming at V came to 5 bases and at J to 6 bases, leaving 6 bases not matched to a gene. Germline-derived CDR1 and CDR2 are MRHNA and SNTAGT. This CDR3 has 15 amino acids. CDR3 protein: CASSRDRGKANEQFF. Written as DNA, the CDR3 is TGTGCCAGCAGTCGGGACAGGGGGAAGGCCAATGAGCAGTTCTTC.

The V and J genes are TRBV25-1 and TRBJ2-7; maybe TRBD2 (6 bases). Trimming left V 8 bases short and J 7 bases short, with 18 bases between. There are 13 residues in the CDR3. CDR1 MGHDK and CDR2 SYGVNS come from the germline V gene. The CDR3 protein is CASGAGGVGEQYF. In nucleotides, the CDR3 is TGTGCCAGCGGCGCCGGAGGGGTGGGGGAGCAGTACTTC.

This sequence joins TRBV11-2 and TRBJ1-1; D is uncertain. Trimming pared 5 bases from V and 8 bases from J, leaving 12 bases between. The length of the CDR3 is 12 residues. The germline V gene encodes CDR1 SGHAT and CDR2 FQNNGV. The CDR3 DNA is TGTGCCAGCAGCCCCCCGGGTAGGGAAGCTTTCTTT. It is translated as CASSPPGREAFF.

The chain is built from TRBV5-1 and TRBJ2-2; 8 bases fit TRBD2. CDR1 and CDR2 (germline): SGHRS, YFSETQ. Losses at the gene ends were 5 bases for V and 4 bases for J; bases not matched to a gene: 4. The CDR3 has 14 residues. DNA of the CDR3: TGCGCCAGCAGGGGAGCGGGAGCCACCGGGGAGCTGTTTTTT. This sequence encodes CASRGAGATGELFF. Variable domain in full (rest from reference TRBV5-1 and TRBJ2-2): KAGVTQTPRYLIKTRGQQVTLSCSPISGHRSVSWYQQTPGQGLQFLFEYFSETQRNKGNFPGRFSGRQFSNSRSEMNVSTLELGDSALYLCASRGAGATGELFFGEGSRLTVL.

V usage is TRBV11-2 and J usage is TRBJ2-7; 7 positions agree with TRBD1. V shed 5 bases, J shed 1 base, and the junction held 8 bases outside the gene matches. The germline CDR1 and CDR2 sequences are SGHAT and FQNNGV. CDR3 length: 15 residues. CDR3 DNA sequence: TGTGCCAGCAGCCGAGGGGGCGTGGGATCCTACGAGCAGTACTTC. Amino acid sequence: CASSRGGVGSYEQYF.

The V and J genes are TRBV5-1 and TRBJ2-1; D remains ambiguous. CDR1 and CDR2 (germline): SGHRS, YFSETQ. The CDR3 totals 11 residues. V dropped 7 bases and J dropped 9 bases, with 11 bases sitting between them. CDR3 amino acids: CASRLRGEQFF. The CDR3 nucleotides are TGCGCCAGCCGCCTGAGAGGTGAGCAGTTCTTC.